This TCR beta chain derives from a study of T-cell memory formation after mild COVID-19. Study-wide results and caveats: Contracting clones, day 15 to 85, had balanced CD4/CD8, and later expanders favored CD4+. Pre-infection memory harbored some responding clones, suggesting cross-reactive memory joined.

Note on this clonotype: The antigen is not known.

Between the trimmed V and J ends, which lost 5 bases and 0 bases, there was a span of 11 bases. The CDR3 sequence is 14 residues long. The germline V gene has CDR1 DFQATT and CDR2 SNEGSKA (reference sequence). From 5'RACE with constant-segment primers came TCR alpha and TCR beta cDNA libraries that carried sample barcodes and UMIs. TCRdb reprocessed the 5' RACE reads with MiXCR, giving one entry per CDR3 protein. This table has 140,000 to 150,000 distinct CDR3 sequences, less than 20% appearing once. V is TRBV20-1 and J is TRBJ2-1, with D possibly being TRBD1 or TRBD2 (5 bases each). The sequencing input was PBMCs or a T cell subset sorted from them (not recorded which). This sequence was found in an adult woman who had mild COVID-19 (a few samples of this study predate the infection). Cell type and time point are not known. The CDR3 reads CSAGTAGSYNEQFF. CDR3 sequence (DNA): TGCAGTGCTGGGACCGCTGGCTCCTACAATGAGCAGTTCTTC.